This T cell receptor beta chain is from a study of T-cell reconstitution after alpha-beta-depleted transplantation in children. This CDR3 contains 15 residues. Per germline, CDR1 SGHTA and CDR2 FQGTGA. Trimming left V 5 bases short and J 0 bases short, with 14 bases between. Preparing the TCRbeta library involved the use of unique molecular identifiers. TCRdb analysed the PCR reads with MiXCR anew, one entry per CDR3 protein. The table includes 490,000 or so distinct CDR3 sequences, around 12% detected once. V and J are TRBV7-3 and TRBJ2-7, with D tentatively TRBD1 (6 bases). This TCR was sampled from a human donor who donated a stem cell graft to a child with combined immunodeficiency. Here the sequenced sample was PBMCs from the stem cell graft donor, taken from the stem cell graft. CDR3 coding DNA: TGTGCCAGCAGCCGGACAGCTTCACACTCCTACGAGCAGTACTTC. Its translation is CASSRTASHSYEQYF.